Shown below are 14 T cell receptor beta chains from a single sample sequenced in a study of CD8 T cells in Susac syndrome. An amount of RNA that ranged from roughly 0.5 to 1 ug was reverse transcribed with random hexamers. TCRdb analysed the immunoSEQ multiplex PCR reads with MiXCR anew, one entry per CDR3 protein. The repertoire has 150,000 to 200,000 distinct CDR3 sequences, approximately 95% of them found once; the top ten carry less than 0.2%. Specimen: CD8+ T cells from PBMCs. Receptors originate from a human donor with multiple sclerosis.

The J gene is TRBJ2-6, the V gene TRBV12-3 or TRBV12-4; D perhaps matches TRBD1 (7 bases). The CDR3 runs 19 residues. Trimming took 6 bases from V and 5 from J, leaving 26 bases between them. This CDR3 reads CASSLTATGTSGRANVLTF. The CDR3 DNA is TGTGCCAGCAGCCTAACCGCGACAGGGACTTCAGGTCGGGCCAACGTCCTGACTTTC.

The chain carries TRBV6-6 and TRBJ2-1, with D hard to call. Trimming pared 5 bases from V and 0 bases from J, leaving 11 bases between. The CDR3 consists of 15 residues. Per germline, CDR1 MNHNY and CDR2 SVGAGI (reference sequence). The chain's CDR3 is CASSVWASSYNEQFF. The CDR3 DNA reads TGTGCCAGCAGTGTCTGGGCCAGCTCCTACAATGAGCAGTTCTTC.

J is TRBJ2-1 and V is TRBV6-1, with D hard to call. Deletions cut 2 bases from V and 2 bases from J, with 10 bases between. This CDR3 contains 15 residues. In germline, CDR1 is MNHNS, CDR2 SASEGT. Written as DNA, the CDR3 is TGTGCCAGCAGTGAAAATCCTACTACCTACAATGAGCAGTTCTTC. Protein product: CASSENPTTYNEQFF.

The chain couples TRBV25-1 to TRBJ2-7; 8 bases map to TRBD2. Germline assignment: CDR1 MGHDK and CDR2 SYGVNS. The V segment lost 2 bases and the J segment 4 bases; nucleotides outside the gene matches: 4. This CDR3 spans 14 amino acids. Here the CDR3 DNA reads TGTGCCAGCAGTGAAGCGGGGGGTTCGTACGAGCAGTACTTC. It specifies CASSEAGGSYEQYF.

V is TRBV20-1 and J is TRBJ2-1; D may be TRBD2 (6 bases). This CDR3 spans 17 amino acids. Looked up from germline, CDR1 is DFQATT and CDR2 is SNEGSKA (reference sequence). V was pared by 2 bases and J by 2 bases, with 19 bases between. In DNA, the CDR3 is TGCAGTGCTAGATCTTACGGAGCGGGTCTCGCCTACAATGAGCAGTTCTTC. Translated, it gives CSARSYGAGLAYNEQFF.

This clonotype was seen a single time. CDR3 in amino acids: CASRLGADEQFF. CDR3 in DNA: TGCGCCAGCAGACTAGGAGCGGATGAGCAGTTCTTC. The chain couples TRBV5-1 to TRBJ2-1; weak D call: TRBD2 (5 bases). Trimming removed 5 bases at V and 8 bases at J, with 11 bases between. In germline, CDR1 is SGHRS, CDR2 YFSETQ. CDR3 length: 12 amino acids.

The chain is built from TRBV5-6 and TRBJ1-1; 10 bases match TRBD1. CDR1 and CDR2 from the germline V gene are SGHDT and YYEEEE. The V and J ends lost 4 bases and 6 bases, in that order; junction bases with no gene match: 9. The CDR3 has 15 residues. The CDR3 DNA follows: TGTGCCAGCAGCCCGAGGACAGGGGGTATCTCTGAAGCTTTCTTT. Residues: CASSPRTGGISEAFF.

This chain joins TRBV2 and TRBJ2-3, with TRBD2 matching 15 bases. Looked up from germline, CDR1 is SNHLY and CDR2 is FYNNEI. The length of the CDR3 is 17 residues. V lost 2 bases, J lost 5 bases, and 5 bases stayed unmatched. For the CDR3, the DNA is TGTGCCAGCAGTGAATATGGGACTAGCGGGGGGAGAGATACGCAGTATTTT. Translation: CASSEYGTSGGRDTQYF. Looking up the rest from reference TRBV2 and TRBJ2-3 gives the full variable domain: EPEVTQTPSHQVTQMGQEVILRCVPISNHLYFYWYRQILGQKVEFLVSFYNNEISEKSEIFDDQFSVERPDGSNFTLKIRSTKLEDSAMYFCASSEYGTSGGRDTQYFGPGTRLTVL.

The chain couples TRBV19 to TRBJ2-1; 11 positions agree with TRBD2. The germline CDR1 and CDR2 sequences are LNHDA and SQIVND (reference sequence). Germline trimming cut 4 bases from V and 6 bases from J; bases unmatched to any gene: 5. The CDR3 is made up of 15 amino acids. CDR3 in DNA: TGTGCCAGTAGTACCGTAGCGGGAGGGACCAATGAGCAGTTCTTC. Encoded protein: CASSTVAGGTNEQFF.

This chain uses TRBV28 with TRBJ2-7; possible D gene TRBD1, 5 bases. CDR3 length equals 13 residues. Trimming cost V 2 bases and J 3 bases, with 8 bases left between them. Germline V CDR1 and CDR2: MDHEN, SYDVKM. The CDR3 loop reads CASSLLGDYEQYF. The CDR3 nucleotides read TGTGCCAGCAGTTTACTAGGGGACTACGAGCAGTACTTC.

The chain links TRBV10-2 to TRBJ2-7; D gene unclear. Germline values: CDR1 WSHSY, CDR2 SAAADI. The ends were cut back, 4 bases at V and 0 bases at J, with 7 bases in the middle. The CDR3 extends over 13 amino acids. DNA for the CDR3: TGCGCCAGCAGTGTGGGTTACTCCTACGAGCAGTACTTC. Protein sequence: CASSVGYSYEQYF.

The chain recombines TRBV4-1 with TRBJ2-7; no definite D call. CDR1 MGHRA and CDR2 YSYEKL come from the germline V gene. The CDR3 contains 15 residues. The V end lost 0 bases, the J end lost 7 bases, and 16 bases lay between the germline ends. CDR3 protein: CASSQEGQATREQYF. The CDR3 bases are TGCGCCAGCAGCCAAGAAGGCCAGGCTACAAGAGAGCAGTACTTC.

The chain has TRBV20-1 and TRBJ2-7; a possible D gene is TRBD2 (7 bases). Deletions cut 2 bases from V and 3 bases from J, with 17 bases between. The V gene's germline CDR1 is DFQATT and CDR2 SNEGSKA (reference sequence). The CDR3 covers 15 residues. CDR3 DNA sequence: TGCAGTGCTAGATTACCTCAGGGGACTATCTACGAGCAGTACTTC. Translation: CSARLPQGTIYEQYF.

The rearrangement joins TRBV28 to TRBJ2-7; D gene unclear. V lost 7 bases and J lost 2, with 24 bases in between. CDR1 and CDR2 from the germline V gene are MDHEN and SYDVKM. The CDR3 consists of 17 residues. For the CDR3, the DNA is TGTGCCAGCAACCCGACTTACCGGACGGAGATGACCTACGAGCAGTACTTC. Translation: CASNPTYRTEMTYEQYF. Full variable domain (rest looked up from reference TRBV28 and TRBJ2-7): DVKVTQSSRYLVKRTGEKVFLECVQDMDHENMFWYRQDPGLGLRLIYFSYDVKMKEKGDIPEGYSVSREKKERFSLILESASTNQTSMYLCASNPTYRTEMTYEQYFGPGTRLTVT.